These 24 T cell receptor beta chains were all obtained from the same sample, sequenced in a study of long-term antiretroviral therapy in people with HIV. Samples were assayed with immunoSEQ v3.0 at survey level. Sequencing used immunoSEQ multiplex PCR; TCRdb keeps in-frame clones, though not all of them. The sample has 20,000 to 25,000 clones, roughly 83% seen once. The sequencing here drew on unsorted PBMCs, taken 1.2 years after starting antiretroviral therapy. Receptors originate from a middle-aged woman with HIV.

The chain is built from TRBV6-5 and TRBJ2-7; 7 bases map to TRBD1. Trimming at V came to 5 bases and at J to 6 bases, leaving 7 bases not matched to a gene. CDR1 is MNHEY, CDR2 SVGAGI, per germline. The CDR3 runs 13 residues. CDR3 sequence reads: CASSQTGNTEQYF. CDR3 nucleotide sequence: TGTGCCAGCAGTCAGACAGGGAACACCGAGCAGTACTTC.

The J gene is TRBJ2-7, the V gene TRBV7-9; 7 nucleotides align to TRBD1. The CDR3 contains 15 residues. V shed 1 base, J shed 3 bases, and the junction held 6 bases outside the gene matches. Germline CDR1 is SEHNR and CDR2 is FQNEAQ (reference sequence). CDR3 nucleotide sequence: TGTGCCAGCAGCTTAGTGGGGACAGCGAACTACGAGCAGTACTTC. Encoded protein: CASSLVGTANYEQYF.

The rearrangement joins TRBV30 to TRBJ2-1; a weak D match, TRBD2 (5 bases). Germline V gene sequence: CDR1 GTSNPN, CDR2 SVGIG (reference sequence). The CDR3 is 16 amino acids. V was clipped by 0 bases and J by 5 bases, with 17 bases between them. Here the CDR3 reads CAWSVNLGLAHNEQFF. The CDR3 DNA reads TGTGCCTGGAGTGTAAACCTGGGCCTAGCTCACAATGAGCAGTTCTTC.

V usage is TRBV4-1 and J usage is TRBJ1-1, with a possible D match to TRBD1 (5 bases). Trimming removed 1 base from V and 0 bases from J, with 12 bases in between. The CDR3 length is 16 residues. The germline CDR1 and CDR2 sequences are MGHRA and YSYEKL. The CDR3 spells CASSQALGHLNTEAFF. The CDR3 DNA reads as TGCGCCAGCAGCCAAGCTCTGGGGCATTTGAACACTGAAGCTTTCTTT.

This CDR3 reads CASSANLGATNEKLFF. For the CDR3, the DNA is TGTGCCAGCAGCGCGAATTTGGGCGCAACTAATGAAAAACTGTTTTTT. This chain links TRBV11-2 with TRBJ1-4; D call uncertain. The length of the CDR3 is 16 residues. The germline V and J ends were trimmed by 5 bases and 0 bases, with 13 bases remaining between them. The germline V gene has CDR1 SGHAT and CDR2 FQNNGV.

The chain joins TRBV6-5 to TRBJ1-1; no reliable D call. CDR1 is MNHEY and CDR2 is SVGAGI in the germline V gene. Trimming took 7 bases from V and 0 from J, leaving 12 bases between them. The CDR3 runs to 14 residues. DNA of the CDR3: TGTGCCAGCACCCTCCTGGGGATGAACACTGAAGCTTTCTTT. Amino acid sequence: CASTLLGMNTEAFF.

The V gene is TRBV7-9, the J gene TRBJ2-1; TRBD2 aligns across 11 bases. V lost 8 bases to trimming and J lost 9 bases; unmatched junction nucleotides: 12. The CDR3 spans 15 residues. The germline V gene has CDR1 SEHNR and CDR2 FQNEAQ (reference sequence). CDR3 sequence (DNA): TGTGCCAGCGGACCTACTAGCGGGAGTTGGGTTGAGCAGTTCTTC. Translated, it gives CASGPTSGSWVEQFF.

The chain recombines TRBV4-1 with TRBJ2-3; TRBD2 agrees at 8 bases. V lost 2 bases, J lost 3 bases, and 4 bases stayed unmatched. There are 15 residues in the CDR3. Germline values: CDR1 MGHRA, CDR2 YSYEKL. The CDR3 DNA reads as TGCGCCAGCAGCCAATACGCGGGGGGAACAGATACGCAGTATTTT. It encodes CASSQYAGGTDTQYF.

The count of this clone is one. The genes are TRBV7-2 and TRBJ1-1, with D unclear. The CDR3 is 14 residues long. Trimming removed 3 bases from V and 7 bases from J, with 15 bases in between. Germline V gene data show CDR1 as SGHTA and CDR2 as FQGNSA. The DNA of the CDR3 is TGTGCCAGCAGCTTCCAGATCTCCAGTATTGAAGCTTTCTTT. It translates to CASSFQISSIEAFF.

The chain's CDR3 is CASSYGIYNEQFF. CDR3 sequence (DNA): TGTGCCAGCAGTTACGGCATTTACAATGAGCAGTTCTTC. The V call is TRBV6-5, the J call TRBJ2-1; the D is unclear. The CDR3 length is 13 residues. CDR1 MNHEY and CDR2 SVGAGI come from the germline V gene. V was shortened by 2 bases and J by 4 bases, with 6 bases between the two germline ends.

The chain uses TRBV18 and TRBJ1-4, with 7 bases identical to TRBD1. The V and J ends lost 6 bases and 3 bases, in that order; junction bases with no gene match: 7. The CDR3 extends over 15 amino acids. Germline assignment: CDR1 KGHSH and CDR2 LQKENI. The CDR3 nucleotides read TGTGCCAGCTCGCCTACAGGGGCACCTAATGAAAAACTGTTTTTT. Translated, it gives CASSPTGAPNEKLFF.

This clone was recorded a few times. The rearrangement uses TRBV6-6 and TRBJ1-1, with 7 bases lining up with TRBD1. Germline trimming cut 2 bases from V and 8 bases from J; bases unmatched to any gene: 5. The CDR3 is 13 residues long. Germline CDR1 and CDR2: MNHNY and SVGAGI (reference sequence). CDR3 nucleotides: TGTGCCAGCAGTTACCAACAGGGGAGAGAAGCTTTCTTT. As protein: CASSYQQGREAFF.

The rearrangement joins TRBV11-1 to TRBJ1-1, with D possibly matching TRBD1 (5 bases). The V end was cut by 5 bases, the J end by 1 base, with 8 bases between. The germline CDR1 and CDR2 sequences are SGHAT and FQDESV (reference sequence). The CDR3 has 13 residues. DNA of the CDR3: TGTGCCAGCAGCCTCACAGGGAACACTGAAGCTTTCTTT. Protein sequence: CASSLTGNTEAFF.

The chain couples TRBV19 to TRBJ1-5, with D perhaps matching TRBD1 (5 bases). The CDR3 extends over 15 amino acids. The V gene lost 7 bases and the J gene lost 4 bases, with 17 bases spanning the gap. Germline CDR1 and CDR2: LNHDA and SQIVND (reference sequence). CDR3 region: CASNPLGEGNQPQHF. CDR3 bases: TGTGCCAGTAATCCCCTGGGGGAGGGGAATCAGCCCCAGCATTTT. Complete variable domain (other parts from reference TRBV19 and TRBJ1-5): DGGITQSPKYLFRKEGQNVTLSCEQNLNHDAMYWYRQDPGQGLRLIYYSQIVNDFQKGDIAEGYSVSREKKESFPLTVTSAQKNPTAFYLCASNPLGEGNQPQHFGDGTRLSIL.

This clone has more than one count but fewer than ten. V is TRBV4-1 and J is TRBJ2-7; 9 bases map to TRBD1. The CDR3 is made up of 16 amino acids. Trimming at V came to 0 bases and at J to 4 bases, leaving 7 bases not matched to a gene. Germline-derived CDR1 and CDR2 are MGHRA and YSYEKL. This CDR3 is CASSQDDGTGRYEQYF. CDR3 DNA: TGCGCCAGCAGCCAAGACGATGGGACAGGGAGGTACGAGCAGTACTTC.

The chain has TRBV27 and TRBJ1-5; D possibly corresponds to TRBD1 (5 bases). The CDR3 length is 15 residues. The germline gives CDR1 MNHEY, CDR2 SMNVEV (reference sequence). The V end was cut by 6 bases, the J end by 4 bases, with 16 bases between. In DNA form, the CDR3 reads TGTGCCAGCAGACCCCTCGGGGGGGTTAATCAGCCCCAGCATTTT. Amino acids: CASRPLGGVNQPQHF.

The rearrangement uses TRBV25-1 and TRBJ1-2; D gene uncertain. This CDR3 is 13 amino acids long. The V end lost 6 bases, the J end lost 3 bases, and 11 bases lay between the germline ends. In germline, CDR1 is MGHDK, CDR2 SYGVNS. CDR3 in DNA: TGTGCCAGCAGCTTGGGGTCGGACTATGGCTACACCTTC. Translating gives CASSLGSDYGYTF.

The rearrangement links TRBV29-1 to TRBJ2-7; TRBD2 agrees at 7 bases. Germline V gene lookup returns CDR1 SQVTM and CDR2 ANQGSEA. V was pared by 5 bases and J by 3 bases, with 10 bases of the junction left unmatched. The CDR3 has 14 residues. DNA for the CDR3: TGCAGCGTTCGGGAGGCCGCGAGCAACTACGAGCAGTACTTC. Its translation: CSVREAASNYEQYF.

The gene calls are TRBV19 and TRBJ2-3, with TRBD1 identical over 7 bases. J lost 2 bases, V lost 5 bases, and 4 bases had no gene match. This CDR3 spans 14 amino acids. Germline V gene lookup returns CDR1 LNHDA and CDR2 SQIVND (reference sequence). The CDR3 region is CASSLTGITDTQYF. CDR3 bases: TGTGCCAGTAGTCTGACAGGGATCACAGATACGCAGTATTTT.

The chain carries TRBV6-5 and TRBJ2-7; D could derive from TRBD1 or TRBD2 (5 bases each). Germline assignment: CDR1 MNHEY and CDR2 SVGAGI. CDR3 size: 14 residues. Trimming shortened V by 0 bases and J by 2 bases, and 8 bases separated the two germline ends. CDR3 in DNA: TGTGCCAGCAGTTACTCGGGGGTAGCCTACGAGCAGTACTTC. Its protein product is CASSYSGVAYEQYF.

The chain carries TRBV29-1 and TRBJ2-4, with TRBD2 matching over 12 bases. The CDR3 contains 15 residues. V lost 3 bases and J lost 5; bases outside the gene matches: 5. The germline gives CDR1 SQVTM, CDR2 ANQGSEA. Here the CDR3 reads CSVDPLAGGQNIQYF. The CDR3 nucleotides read TGCAGCGTTGACCCCCTAGCGGGAGGGCAAAACATTCAGTACTTC.

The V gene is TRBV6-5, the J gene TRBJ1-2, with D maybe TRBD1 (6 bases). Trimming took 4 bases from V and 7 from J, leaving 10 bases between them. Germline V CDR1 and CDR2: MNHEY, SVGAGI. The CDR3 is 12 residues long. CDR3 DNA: TGTGCCAGCAGTTCGCAGGGGACTGGCTACACCTTC. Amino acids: CASSSQGTGYTF.

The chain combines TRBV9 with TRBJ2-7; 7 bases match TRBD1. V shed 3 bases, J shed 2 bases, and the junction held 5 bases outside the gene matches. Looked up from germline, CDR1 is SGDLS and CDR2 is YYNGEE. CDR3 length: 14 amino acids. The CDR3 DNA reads TGTGCCAGCAGCGCTTACAGGGGCGCCTACGAGCAGTACTTC. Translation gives CASSAYRGAYEQYF.

CDR3 in DNA: TGTGCCAGCAGTTACGGGACATCCTTCAGGGATACGCAGTATTTT. Translated: CASSYGTSFRDTQYF. V gene TRBV6-5 combines with J gene TRBJ2-3; D might be TRBD1 (6 bases). The CDR3 has 15 amino acids. Trimming cost V 2 bases and J 6 bases, with 15 bases left between them. Germline CDR1 is MNHEY and CDR2 is SVGAGI.